Included here is one TCR beta chain sequence, with context. Its antigen is as yet unknown. This entry is derived from a study of cytomegalovirus exposure and HLA in healthy donors. The study, taken as a whole, reports: Analyzed later, association rates of TCRs varied across HLA loci, with DRB1 most and HLA-C fewest. Later analysis suggested links between common viral pathogens and several top significant clusters. TCR beta V- and J-gene trimming was later associated with a missense DCLRE1C variant.

This PCR relied on a set of 60 Vbeta primers and 13 Jbeta primers. Repertoires were generated with immunoSEQ multiplex PCR, while TCRdb's copy carries only in-frame clones and drops some. The table shows 200,000 to 250,000 clones, with approximately 88% occurring only once. The V end lost 3 bases, the J end lost 2 bases, and 11 bases lay between the germline ends. CDR1 LNHNV and CDR2 YYDKDF come from the germline V gene (reference sequence). The CDR3 spans 15 residues. The receptor was derived from a boy between 2 and 10 years old in good health and CMV-seronegative. Material: PBMCs. The rearrangement links TRBV15 to TRBJ1-3; perhaps TRBD1 as D (5 bases). CDR3 loop: CATSSHGGTGNTIYF. In DNA form, the CDR3 reads TGTGCCACCAGCAGTCACGGGGGAACTGGAAACACCATATATTTT. Complete variable domain (other parts from reference TRBV15 and TRBJ1-3): DAMVIQNPRYQVTQFGKPVTLSCSQTLNHNVMYWYQQKSSQAPKLLFHYYDKDFNNEADTPDNFQSRRPNTSFCFLDIRSPGLGDTAMYLCATSSHGGTGNTIYFGEGSWLTVV.